The 12 T cell receptor beta chains reported below all come from one sample, sequenced in a study of blood T cell repertoires in COVID-19. Assay: immunoSEQ multiplex PCR; the TCRdb copy retains only in-frame clones and omits some. Of approximately 210,000 clones listed, roughly four fifths are singletons. Sequenced material: PBMCs or T cells enriched from blood (not recorded which). The source of these receptors is a middle-aged man who had recovered from COVID-19.

The chain combines TRBV5-1 with TRBJ2-3; TRBD2 agrees at 9 bases. Germline V lookup: CDR1 SGHRS, CDR2 YFSETQ. This CDR3 spans 16 amino acids. V gave up 0 bases and J gave up 5 bases; unmatched junction bases: 7. CDR3 in amino acids: CASSLEPGLAKDTQYF. The CDR3 DNA follows: TGCGCCAGCAGCTTGGAGCCGGGACTAGCTAAAGATACGCAGTATTTT.

The chain combines TRBV29-1 with TRBJ1-1, with D possibly being TRBD1 (5 bases). V gave up 2 bases and J gave up 3 bases, with 10 bases separating them. Germline V lookup: CDR1 SQVTM, CDR2 ANQGSEA. This CDR3 is built from 13 residues. DNA of the CDR3: TGCAGCGTTGAATTTGGCAGGGACACTGAAGCTTTCTTT. Its protein product is CSVEFGRDTEAFF.

This rearrangement joins TRBV9 to TRBJ2-3; 13 nucleotides agree with TRBD2. Trimming removed 0 bases from V and 3 bases from J; junction bases left unmatched: 7. This CDR3 has 18 residues. In germline, CDR1 is SGDLS, CDR2 YYNGEE. CDR3 DNA sequence: TGTGCCAGCAGCGTAGGAACTAGCGGGAGGGCCATGACAGATACGCAGTATTTT. Amino acid sequence: CASSVGTSGRAMTDTQYF.

The chain carries TRBV2 and TRBJ1-2; 7 bases fit TRBD1. Looked up from germline, CDR1 is SNHLY and CDR2 is FYNNEI. There are 13 residues in the CDR3. The trim removed 5 bases at V and 2 bases at J, leaving 2 bases unmatched. The CDR3 coding sequence is TGTGCCAGCAGTACGGGACAGAACTATGGCTACACCTTC. It specifies CASSTGQNYGYTF.

The gene calls are TRBV29-1 and TRBJ2-1, with TRBD1 matching over 8 bases. CDR1 and CDR2 (germline): SQVTM, ANQGSEA. Trimming at V came to 0 bases and at J to 6 bases, leaving 1 base not matched to a gene. This CDR3 has 13 amino acids. Here the CDR3 DNA reads TGCAGCGTTGAAGAGGACAGGGCCAATGAGCAGTTCTTC. Residues: CSVEEDRANEQFF.

The chain employs TRBV6-2 or TRBV6-3 and TRBJ2-7; TRBD2 is a possible D gene (6 bases). CDR1 and CDR2 (germline): MNHEY, SVGEGT. With 2 bases removed from V and 1 base from J, the gap between germline ends came to 15 bases. This CDR3 comprises 16 residues. CDR3 amino acids: CASSYGRSSPSYEQYF. CDR3 sequence (DNA): TGTGCCAGCAGTTACGGGAGGAGTTCCCCTTCCTACGAGCAGTACTTC.

This sequence joins TRBV3-1 (or the pseudogene TRBV3-2) and TRBJ1-1, with TRBD1 as a possible D gene (6 bases). Per the germline V gene, CDR1 is LGHDT and CDR2 is YNNKEL (reference sequence). V dropped 1 base and J dropped 7 bases, with 19 bases sitting between them. This CDR3 comprises 16 residues. The CDR3 region has the DNA TGTGCCAGCAGCCAAGTGGGGGGGCAGGGGAAGGTTGAAGCTTTCTTT. The encoded protein is CASSQVGGQGKVEAFF.

The chain recombines TRBV11-3 with TRBJ2-1; 9 nucleotides align to TRBD2. V gave up 1 base and J gave up 5 bases; unmatched junction bases: 12. The CDR3 sequence is 18 residues long. CDR1 and CDR2 from the germline V gene are SGHNT and YENEEA. The CDR3 DNA follows: TGTGCCAGCAGCTTAGGATCATATGTAGCGGGAGTCAACAATGAGCAGTTCTTC. It codes for CASSLGSYVAGVNNEQFF. Full variable domain (outside the CDR3, taken from reference TRBV11-3 and TRBJ2-1): EAGVVQSPRYKIIEKKQPVAFWCNPISGHNTLYWYLQNLGQGPELLIRYENEEAVDDSQLPKDRFSAERLKGVDSTLKIQPAELGDSAVYLCASSLGSYVAGVNNEQFFGPGTRLTVL.

The CDR3 sequence: CASSEGLSGANVLTF. The CDR3 DNA reads TGTGCCAGCAGTGAAGGGCTCTCTGGGGCCAACGTCCTGACTTTC. The rearrangement links TRBV2 to TRBJ2-6; D gene uncertain. The CDR3 is 15 amino acids. Between the trimmed V and J ends, which lost 1 base and 0 bases, there was a span of 4 bases. Germline V gene sequence: CDR1 SNHLY, CDR2 FYNNEI.

V is TRBV5-4 and J is TRBJ2-3; 12 positions match TRBD2. V trimming: 4 bases; J trimming: 4 bases; junction bases outside the gene matches: 19. CDR1 and CDR2 from the germline V gene are SGHNT and YYREEE (reference sequence). The CDR3 totals 20 residues. The CDR3 DNA sequence: TGTGCCAGCAGCCTTCTGACCCGGACTAGCGGGACGGGGGGCGCAGATACGCAGTATTTT. Translation gives CASSLLTRTSGTGGADTQYF.

This rearrangement joins TRBV29-1 to TRBJ2-7; 10 positions match TRBD1. Trimming cost V 6 bases and J 3 bases; bases outside gene matches: 2. The CDR3 sequence is 12 residues long. CDR1 SQVTM and CDR2 ANQGSEA come from the germline V gene. The CDR3 nucleotides read TGCAGCGTCGGACAGGGGGGCTACGAGCAGTACTTC. This translates into CSVGQGGYEQYF.

The V gene is TRBV7-2, the J gene TRBJ2-1, with a weak D call TRBD2 (6 bases). Trimming pared 0 bases from V and 3 bases from J, leaving 15 bases between. Germline loops: CDR1 SGHTA, CDR2 FQGNSA. The CDR3 covers 17 residues. The CDR3 DNA is TGTGCCAGCAGCTTAGCAGCCACAACTAGCTTCTACAATGAGCAGTTCTTC. It encodes CASSLAATTSFYNEQFF.